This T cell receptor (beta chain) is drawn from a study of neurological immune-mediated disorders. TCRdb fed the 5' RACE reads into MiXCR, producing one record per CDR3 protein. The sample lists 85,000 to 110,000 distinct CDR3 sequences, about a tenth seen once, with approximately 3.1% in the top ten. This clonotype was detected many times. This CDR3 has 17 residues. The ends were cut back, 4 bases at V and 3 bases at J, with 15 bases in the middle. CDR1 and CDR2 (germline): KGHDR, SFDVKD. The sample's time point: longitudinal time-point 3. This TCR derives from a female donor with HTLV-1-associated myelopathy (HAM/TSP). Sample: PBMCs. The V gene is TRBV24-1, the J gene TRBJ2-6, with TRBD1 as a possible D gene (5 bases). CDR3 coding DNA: TGTGCCACCAGTGACCCTACTCAGGGATATGGGGCCAACGTCCTGACTTTC. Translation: CATSDPTQGYGANVLTF.